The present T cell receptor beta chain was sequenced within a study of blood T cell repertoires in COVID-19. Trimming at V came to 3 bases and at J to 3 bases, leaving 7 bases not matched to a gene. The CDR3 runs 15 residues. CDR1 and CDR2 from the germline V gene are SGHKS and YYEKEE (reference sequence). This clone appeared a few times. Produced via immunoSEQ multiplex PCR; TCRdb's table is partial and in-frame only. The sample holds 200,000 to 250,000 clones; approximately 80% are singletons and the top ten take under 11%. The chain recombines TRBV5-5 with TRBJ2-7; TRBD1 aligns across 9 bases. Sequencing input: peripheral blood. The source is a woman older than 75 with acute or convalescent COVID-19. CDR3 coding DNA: TGTGCCAGCAGCTCAAAACAGGGACAGGGCTACGAGCAGTACTTC. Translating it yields CASSSKQGQGYEQYF.